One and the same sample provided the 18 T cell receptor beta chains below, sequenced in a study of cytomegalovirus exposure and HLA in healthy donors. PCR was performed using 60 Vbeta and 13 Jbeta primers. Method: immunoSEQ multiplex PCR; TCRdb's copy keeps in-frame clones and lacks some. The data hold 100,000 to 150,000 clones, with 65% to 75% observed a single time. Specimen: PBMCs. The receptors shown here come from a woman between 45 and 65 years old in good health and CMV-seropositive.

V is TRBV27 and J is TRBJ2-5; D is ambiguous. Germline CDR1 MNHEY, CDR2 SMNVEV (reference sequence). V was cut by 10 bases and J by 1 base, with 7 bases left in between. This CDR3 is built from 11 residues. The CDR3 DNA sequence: TGTGCCACCTACAGCCAAGAGACCCAGTACTTC. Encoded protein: CATYSQETQYF.

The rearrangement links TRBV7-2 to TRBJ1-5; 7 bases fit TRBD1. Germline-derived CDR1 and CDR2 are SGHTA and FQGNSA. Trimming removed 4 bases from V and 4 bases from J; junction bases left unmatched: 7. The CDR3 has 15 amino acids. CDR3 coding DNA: TGTGCCAGCAGCTACCGGGACAGCTCAAATCAGCCCCAGCATTTT. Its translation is CASSYRDSSNQPQHF.

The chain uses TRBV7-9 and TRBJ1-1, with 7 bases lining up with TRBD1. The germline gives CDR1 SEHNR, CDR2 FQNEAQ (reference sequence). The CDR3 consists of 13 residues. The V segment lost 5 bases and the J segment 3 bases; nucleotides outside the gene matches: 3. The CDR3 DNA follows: TGTGCCAGCAGCACAGACAGGGACACTGAAGCTTTCTTT. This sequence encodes CASSTDRDTEAFF.

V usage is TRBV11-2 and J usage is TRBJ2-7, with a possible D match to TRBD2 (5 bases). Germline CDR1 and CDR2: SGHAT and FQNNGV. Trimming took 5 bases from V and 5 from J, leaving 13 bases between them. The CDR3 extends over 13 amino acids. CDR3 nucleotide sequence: TGTGCCAGCAGCCCGGCAGGACTGGACGAGCAGTACTTC. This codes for CASSPAGLDEQYF.

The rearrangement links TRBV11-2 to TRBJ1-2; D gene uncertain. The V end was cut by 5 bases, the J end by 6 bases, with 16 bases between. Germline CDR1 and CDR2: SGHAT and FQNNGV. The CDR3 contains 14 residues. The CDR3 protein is CASSEGRWADGYTF. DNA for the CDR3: TGTGCCAGCAGCGAAGGGAGGTGGGCGGATGGCTACACCTTC.

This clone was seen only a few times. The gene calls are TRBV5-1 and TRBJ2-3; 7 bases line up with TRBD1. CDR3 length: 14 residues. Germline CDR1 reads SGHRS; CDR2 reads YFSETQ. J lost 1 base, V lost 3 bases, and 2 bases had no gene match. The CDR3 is CASSSQGGTDTQYF. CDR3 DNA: TGCGCCAGCAGCTCCCAGGGGGGCACAGATACGCAGTATTTT. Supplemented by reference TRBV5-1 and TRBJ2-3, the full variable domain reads KAGVTQTPRYLIKTRGQQVTLSCSPISGHRSVSWYQQTPGQGLQFLFEYFSETQRNKGNFPGRFSGRQFSNSRSEMNVSTLELGDSALYLCASSSQGGTDTQYFGPGTRLTVL.

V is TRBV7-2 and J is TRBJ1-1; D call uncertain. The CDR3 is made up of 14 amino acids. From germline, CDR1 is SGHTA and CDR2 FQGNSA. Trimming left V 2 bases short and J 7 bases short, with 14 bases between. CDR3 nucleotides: TGTGCCAGCAGCTTAATTGCGGGAACGGGTGAAGCTTTCTTT. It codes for CASSLIAGTGEAFF. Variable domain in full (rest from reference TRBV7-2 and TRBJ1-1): GAGVSQSPSNKVTEKGKDVELRCDPISGHTALYWYRQSLGQGLEFLIYFQGNSAPDKSGLPSDRFSAERTGGSVSTLTIQRTQQEDSAVYLCASSLIAGTGEAFFGQGTRLTVV.

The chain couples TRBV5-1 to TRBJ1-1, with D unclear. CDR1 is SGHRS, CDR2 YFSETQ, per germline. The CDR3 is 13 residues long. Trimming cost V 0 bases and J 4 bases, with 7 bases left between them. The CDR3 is CASSLDRITEAFF. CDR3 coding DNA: TGCGCCAGCAGCTTGGACAGAATCACTGAAGCTTTCTTT.

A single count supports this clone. Here the CDR3 reads CASTWRTGEGSPLHF. The CDR3 DNA sequence: TGTGCCAGTACCTGGCGGACAGGGGAAGGTTCACCCCTCCACTTT. V usage is TRBV19 and J usage is TRBJ1-6, with TRBD1 identical over 9 bases. V gave up 7 bases and J gave up 9 bases; unmatched junction bases: 10. The germline V gene has CDR1 LNHDA and CDR2 SQIVND (reference sequence). CDR3 length: 15 residues.

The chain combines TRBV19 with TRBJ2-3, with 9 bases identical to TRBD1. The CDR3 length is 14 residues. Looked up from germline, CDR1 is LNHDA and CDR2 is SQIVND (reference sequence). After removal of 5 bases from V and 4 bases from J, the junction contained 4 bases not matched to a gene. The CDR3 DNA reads TGTGCCAGTAGTCCCGGGGACAGGGCAGATACGCAGTATTTT. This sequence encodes CASSPGDRADTQYF.

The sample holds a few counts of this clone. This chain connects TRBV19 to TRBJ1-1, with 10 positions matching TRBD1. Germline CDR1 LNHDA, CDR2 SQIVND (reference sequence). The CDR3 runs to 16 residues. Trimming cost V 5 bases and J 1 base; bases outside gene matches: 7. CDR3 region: CASSVDRGPWNTEAFF. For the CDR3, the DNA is TGTGCCAGTAGTGTCGACAGGGGGCCGTGGAACACTGAAGCTTTCTTT.

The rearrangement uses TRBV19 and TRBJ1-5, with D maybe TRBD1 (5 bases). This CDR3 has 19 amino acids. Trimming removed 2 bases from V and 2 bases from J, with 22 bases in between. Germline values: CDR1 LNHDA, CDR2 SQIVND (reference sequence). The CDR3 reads CASSIFQGRVVARNQPQHF. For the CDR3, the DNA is TGTGCCAGTAGTATATTTCAGGGAAGGGTTGTTGCTCGCAATCAGCCCCAGCATTTT. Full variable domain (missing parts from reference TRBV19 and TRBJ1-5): DGGITQSPKYLFRKEGQNVTLSCEQNLNHDAMYWYRQDPGQGLRLIYYSQIVNDFQKGDIAEGYSVSREKKESFPLTVTSAQKNPTAFYLCASSIFQGRVVARNQPQHFGDGTRLSIL.

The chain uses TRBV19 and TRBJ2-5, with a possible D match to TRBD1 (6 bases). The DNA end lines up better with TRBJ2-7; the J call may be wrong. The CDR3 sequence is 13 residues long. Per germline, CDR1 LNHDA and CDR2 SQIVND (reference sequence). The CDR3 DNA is TGTGCCAGTAGTATTCAGGGGTCCTACGAGCAGTACTTC. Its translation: CASSIQGSYEQYF.

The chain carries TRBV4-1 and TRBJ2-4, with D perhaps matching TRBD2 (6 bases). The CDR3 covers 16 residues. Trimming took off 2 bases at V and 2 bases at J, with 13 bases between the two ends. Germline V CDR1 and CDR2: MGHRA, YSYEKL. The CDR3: CASSQYGGETKNIQYF. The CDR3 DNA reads TGCGCCAGCAGCCAATATGGCGGGGAAACCAAAAACATTCAGTACTTC.

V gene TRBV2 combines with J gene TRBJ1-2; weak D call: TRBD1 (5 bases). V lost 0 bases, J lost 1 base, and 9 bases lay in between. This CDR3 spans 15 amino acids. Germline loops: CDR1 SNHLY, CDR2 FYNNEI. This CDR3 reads CASSEAPGVNYGYTF. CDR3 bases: TGTGCCAGCAGTGAAGCGCCGGGGGTTAACTATGGCTACACCTTC.

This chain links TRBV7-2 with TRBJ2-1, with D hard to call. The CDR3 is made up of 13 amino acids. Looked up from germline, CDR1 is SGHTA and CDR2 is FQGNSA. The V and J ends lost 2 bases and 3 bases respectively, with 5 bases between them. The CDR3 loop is CASSLTSYNEQFF. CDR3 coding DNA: TGTGCCAGCAGCTTAACCAGCTACAATGAGCAGTTCTTC.

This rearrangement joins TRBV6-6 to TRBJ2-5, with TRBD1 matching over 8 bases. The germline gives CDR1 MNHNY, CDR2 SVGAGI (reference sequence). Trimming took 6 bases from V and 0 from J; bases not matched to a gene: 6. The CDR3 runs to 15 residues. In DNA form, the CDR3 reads TGTGCCAGCAGGTTACAGGGGGAGGACCAAGAGACCCAGTACTTC. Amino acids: CASRLQGEDQETQYF.

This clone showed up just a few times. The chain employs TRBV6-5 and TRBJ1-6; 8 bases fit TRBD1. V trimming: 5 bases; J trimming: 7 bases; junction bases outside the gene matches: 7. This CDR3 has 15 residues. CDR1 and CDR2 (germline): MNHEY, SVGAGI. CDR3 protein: CASSPRDRSNSPLHF. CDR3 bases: TGTGCCAGCAGTCCCAGGGACAGGTCGAATTCACCCCTCCACTTT.